Below, 9 T cell receptor beta chains from the same sample are listed, as sequenced in a study of a mutant IDH1 vaccine in newly diagnosed glioma. The time point denotes: week 47, end of study. The content of each vaccine dose was 300 ug of mutant IDH1 20-mer peptide, and topical imiquimod accompanied it. Profiled with immunoSEQ multiplex PCR; TCRdb holds only in-frame clones, not every one. In the table there are approximately 25,000 clones, roughly 82% of which are singletons. These TCRs' antigens remain unknown. The sequencing here drew on PBMCs, taken from a glioma patient whose treatment included an IDH1 peptide vaccine. These receptors came from a man in his forties with glioma. Some clones in this sample may be carry-over from other donors' samples.

The chain joins TRBV5-1 to TRBJ2-2, with 9 nucleotides matching TRBD2. The V gene end was trimmed by 4 bases and the J gene end by 1 base; junction bases not matched to a gene: 5. This CDR3 has 16 residues. The germline V gene has CDR1 SGHRS and CDR2 YFSETQ. DNA of the CDR3: TGCGCCAGCAGCGCCATACTAGCGGGGAACACCGGGGAGCTGTTTTTT. It is translated as CASSAILAGNTGELFF.

The rearrangement links TRBV5-5 to TRBJ1-5; D gene unclear. V was shortened by 1 base and J by 0 bases, with 11 bases between the two germline ends. The CDR3 consists of 16 residues. Germline V CDR1 and CDR2: SGHKS, YYEKEE (reference sequence). The chain's CDR3 is CASSLSPQISNQPQHF. Written as DNA, the CDR3 is TGTGCCAGCAGCTTGTCACCCCAGATTAGCAATCAGCCCCAGCATTTT.

This chain connects TRBV29-1 to TRBJ2-3, with 9 bases that match TRBD1. The CDR3 sequence is 14 residues long. V lost 3 bases, J lost 5 bases, and 6 bases stayed unmatched. The V gene's germline CDR1 is SQVTM and CDR2 ANQGSEA. CDR3 loop: CSVDHRGLVDTQYF. CDR3 sequence (DNA): TGCAGCGTTGACCACAGGGGGCTTGTAGATACGCAGTATTTT.

This rearrangement joins TRBV7-2 to TRBJ1-5, with D unclear. CDR3 length: 15 residues. V was cut by 0 bases and J by 7 bases, with 13 bases left in between. CDR1 is SGHTA and CDR2 is FQGNSA in the germline V gene. The CDR3 here is CASSLAGGIGQPQHF. For the CDR3, the DNA is TGTGCCAGCAGCTTAGCTGGTGGGATCGGGCAGCCCCAGCATTTT.

This clone was seen once. The rearrangement uses TRBV4-2 and TRBJ2-7, with 7 bases that match TRBD2. The CDR3 totals 18 residues. V trimming: 0 bases; J trimming: 0 bases; junction bases outside the gene matches: 11. CDR1 is LGHNA and CDR2 is YNFKEQ in the germline V gene. This CDR3 is CASSQDSGRGGSSYEQYF. The CDR3 DNA reads TGTGCCAGCAGCCAAGATTCGGGCCGTGGCGGGAGCTCCTACGAGCAGTACTTC.

The gene calls are TRBV18 and TRBJ2-2; D not certain. Trimming took 3 bases from V and 5 from J, leaving 16 bases between them. The CDR3 contains 16 residues. Germline V gene lookup returns CDR1 KGHSH and CDR2 LQKENI. The chain's CDR3 is CASSPAVGRSTGELFF. The DNA of the CDR3 is TGTGCCAGCTCACCGGCGGTGGGCAGGTCGACCGGGGAGCTGTTTTTT.

This chain links TRBV6-4 with TRBJ1-5; D possibly corresponds to TRBD1 (5 bases). CDR3 length equals 15 residues. V was shortened by 3 bases and J by 8 bases, with 17 bases between the two germline ends. Germline V lookup: CDR1 MRHNA, CDR2 SNTAGT. As DNA, the CDR3 is TGTGCCAGCAGTGAATACTCAGGGCCTCGGAAGCCCCAGCATTTT. Translating it yields CASSEYSGPRKPQHF.

The rearrangement links TRBV6-5 to TRBJ2-2; D not resolved. Trimming took 6 bases from V and 6 from J, leaving 8 bases between them. From germline, CDR1 is MNHEY and CDR2 SVGAGI. This CDR3 contains 12 residues. The CDR3 DNA is TGTGCCAGCAGATACGAGGCCGGGGAGCTGTTTTTT. Translating it yields CASRYEAGELFF.

V and J are TRBV21-1 and TRBJ1-1; no DNA check was done on the table's D call, TRBD1. TRBV21-1 is marked as a pseudogene. There are 14 residues in the CDR3. The CDR3 loop reads CASRPGQGASEAFF. CDR3 sequence (DNA): TGTGCCAGCAGACCGGGACAGGGGGCATCCGAAGCTTTCTTT.